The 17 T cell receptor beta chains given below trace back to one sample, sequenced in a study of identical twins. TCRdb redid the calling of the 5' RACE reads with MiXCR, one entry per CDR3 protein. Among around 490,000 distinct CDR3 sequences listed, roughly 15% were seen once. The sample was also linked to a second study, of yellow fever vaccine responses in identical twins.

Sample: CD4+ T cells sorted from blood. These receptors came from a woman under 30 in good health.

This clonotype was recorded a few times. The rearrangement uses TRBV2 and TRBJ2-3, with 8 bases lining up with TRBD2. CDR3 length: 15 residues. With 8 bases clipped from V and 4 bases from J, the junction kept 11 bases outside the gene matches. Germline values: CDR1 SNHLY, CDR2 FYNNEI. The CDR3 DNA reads TGTGCCAGCGTCAGGGATAGCGGGGTGGCAGATACGCAGTATTTT. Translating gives CASVRDSGVADTQYF.

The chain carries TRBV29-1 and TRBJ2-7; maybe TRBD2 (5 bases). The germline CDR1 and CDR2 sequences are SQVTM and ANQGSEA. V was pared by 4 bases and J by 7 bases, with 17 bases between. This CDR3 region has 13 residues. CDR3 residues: CSVVGPLSGEQYV. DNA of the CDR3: TGCAGCGTTGTTGGACCCCTATCGGGGGAGCAGTACGTC.

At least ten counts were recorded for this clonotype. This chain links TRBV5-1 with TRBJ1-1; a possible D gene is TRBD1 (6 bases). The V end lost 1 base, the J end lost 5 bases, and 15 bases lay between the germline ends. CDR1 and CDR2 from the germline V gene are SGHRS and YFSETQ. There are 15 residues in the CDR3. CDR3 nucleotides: TGCGCCAGCAGCTTGCGTCCGGGGGCAGAGACTGAAGCTTTCTTT. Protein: CASSLRPGAETEAFF.

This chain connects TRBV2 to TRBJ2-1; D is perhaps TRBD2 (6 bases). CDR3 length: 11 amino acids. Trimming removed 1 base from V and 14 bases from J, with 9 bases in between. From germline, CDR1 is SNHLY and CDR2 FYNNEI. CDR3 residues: CASSEVREKFF. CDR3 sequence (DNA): TGTGCCAGCAGTGAAGTCCGGGAGAAGTTCTTC.

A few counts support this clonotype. The CDR3 is CATSDFGLYSSYNEQFF. In DNA form, the CDR3 reads TGTGCCACCAGTGATTTTGGGCTCTATAGCTCCTACAATGAGCAGTTCTTC. The chain combines TRBV24-1 with TRBJ2-1; no firm D call. The germline V gene has CDR1 KGHDR and CDR2 SFDVKD. The length of the CDR3 is 17 residues. V dropped 1 base and J dropped 0 bases, with 12 bases sitting between them.

CDR3 nucleotide sequence: TGTGCCATCAGTGAGGACGTGAATAACCAGTTCTTC. It specifies CAISEDVNNQFF. This rearrangement joins TRBV10-3 to TRBJ2-1; the D is unclear. CDR3 length: 12 residues. The germline V and J ends were trimmed by 2 bases and 13 bases, with 12 bases remaining between them. Per germline, CDR1 ENHRY and CDR2 SYGVKD.

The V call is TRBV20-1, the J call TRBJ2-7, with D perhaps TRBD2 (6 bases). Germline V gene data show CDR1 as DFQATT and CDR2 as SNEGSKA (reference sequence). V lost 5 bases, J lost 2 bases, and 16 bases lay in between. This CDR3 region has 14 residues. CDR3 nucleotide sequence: TGCAGTGCTGAGGGACGGAGGGAACCCTACGAGCAGTACTTC. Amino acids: CSAEGRREPYEQYF.

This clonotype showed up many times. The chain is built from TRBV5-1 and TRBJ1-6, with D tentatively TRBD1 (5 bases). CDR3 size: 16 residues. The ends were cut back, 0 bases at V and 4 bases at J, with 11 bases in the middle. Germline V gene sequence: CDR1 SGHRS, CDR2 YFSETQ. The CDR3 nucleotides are TGCGCCAGCAGCTTGGCCGGGACTCAATATAATTCACCCCTCCACTTT. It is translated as CASSLAGTQYNSPLHF.

The CDR3 sequence is CATSDKPNEQFF. Here the CDR3 DNA reads TGTGCCACCAGTGATAAACCGAATGAGCAGTTCTTC. This chain joins TRBV24-1 and TRBJ2-1; D not resolved. Germline lookup yields CDR1 KGHDR and CDR2 SFDVKD. The CDR3 is 12 residues long. With 3 bases removed from V and 7 bases from J, the gap between germline ends came to 6 bases.

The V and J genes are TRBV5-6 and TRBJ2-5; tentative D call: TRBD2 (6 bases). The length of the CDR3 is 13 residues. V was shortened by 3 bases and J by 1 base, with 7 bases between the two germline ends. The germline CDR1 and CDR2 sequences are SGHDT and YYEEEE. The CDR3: CASSWGLQETQYF. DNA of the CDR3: TGTGCCAGCAGCTGGGGACTCCAAGAGACCCAGTACTTC. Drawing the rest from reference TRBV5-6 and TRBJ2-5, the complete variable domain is DAGVTQSPTHLIKTRGQQVTLRCSPKSGHDTVSWYQQALGQGPQFIFQYYEEEERQRGNFPDRFSGHQFPNYSSELNVNALLLGDSALYLCASSWGLQETQYFGPGTRLLVL.

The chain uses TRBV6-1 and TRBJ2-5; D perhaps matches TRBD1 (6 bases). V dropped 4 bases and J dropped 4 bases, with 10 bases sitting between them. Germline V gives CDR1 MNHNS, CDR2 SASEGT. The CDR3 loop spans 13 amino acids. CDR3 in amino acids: CASSVQGRETQYF. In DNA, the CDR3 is TGTGCCAGCAGTGTCCAGGGGAGAGAGACCCAGTACTTC.

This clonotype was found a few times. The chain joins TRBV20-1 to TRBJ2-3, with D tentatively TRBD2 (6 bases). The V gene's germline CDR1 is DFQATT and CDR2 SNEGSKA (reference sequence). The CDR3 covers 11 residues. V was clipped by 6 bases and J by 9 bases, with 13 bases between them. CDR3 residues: CSAQPGLTQYF. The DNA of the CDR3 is TGCAGTGCCCAGCCGGGACTGACGCAGTATTTT.

In DNA form, the CDR3 reads TGCGCCAGCATTGGACAGCAAAACACCGGGGAGCTGTTTTTT. Residues: CASIGQQNTGELFF. This chain links TRBV5-1 with TRBJ2-2; a possible D gene is TRBD1 (6 bases). CDR1 is SGHRS, CDR2 YFSETQ, per germline. Trimming removed 6 bases from V and 2 bases from J, with 11 bases in between. This CDR3 region has 14 residues.

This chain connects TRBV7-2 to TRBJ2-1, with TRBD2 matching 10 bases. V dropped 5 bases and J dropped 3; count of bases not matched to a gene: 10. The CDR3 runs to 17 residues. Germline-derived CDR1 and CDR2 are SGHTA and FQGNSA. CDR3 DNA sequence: TGTGCCAGCAGCCCAACGGCTAGCGGGGGAAACTACAATGAGCAGTTCTTC. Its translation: CASSPTASGGNYNEQFF.

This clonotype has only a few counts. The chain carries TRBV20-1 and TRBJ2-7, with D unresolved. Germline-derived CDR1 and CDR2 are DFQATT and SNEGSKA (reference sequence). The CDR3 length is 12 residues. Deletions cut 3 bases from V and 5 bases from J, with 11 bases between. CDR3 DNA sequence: TGCAGTGCTAGGAAGGGTTGGAACGAGCAGTACGTC. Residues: CSARKGWNEQYV.

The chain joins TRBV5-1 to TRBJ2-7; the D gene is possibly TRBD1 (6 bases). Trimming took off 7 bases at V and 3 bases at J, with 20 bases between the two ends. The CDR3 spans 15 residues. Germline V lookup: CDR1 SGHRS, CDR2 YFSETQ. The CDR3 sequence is CASAPRDVGGYEQYF. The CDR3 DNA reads TGCGCCAGCGCGCCCAGGGACGTAGGGGGCTACGAGCAGTACTTC.

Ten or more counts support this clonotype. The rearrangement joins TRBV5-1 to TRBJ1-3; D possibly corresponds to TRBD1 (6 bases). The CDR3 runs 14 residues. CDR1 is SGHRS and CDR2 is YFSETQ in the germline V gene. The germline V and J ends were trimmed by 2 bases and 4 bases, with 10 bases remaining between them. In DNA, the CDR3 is TGCGCCAGCAGCTTTGCACAGGGCGGAAACACCATATATTTT. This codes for CASSFAQGGNTIYF. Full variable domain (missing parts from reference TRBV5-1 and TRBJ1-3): KAGVTQTPRYLIKTRGQQVTLSCSPISGHRSVSWYQQTPGQGLQFLFEYFSETQRNKGNFPGRFSGRQFSNSRSEMNVSTLELGDSALYLCASSFAQGGNTIYFGEGSWLTVV.